This T cell receptor beta chain stems from a study of blood T cell repertoires in COVID-19. The wider study: The cDNA or gDNA used as material had been derived from T cells, B-cell-depleted T cells, or PBMCs.

Trimming cost V 3 bases and J 0 bases, with 8 bases left between them. Germline values: CDR1 MNHEY, CDR2 SMNVEV (reference sequence). The CDR3 extends over 14 amino acids. Original handling: How many nucleated cells were present was estimated from reference gene primer amplification. Data came from immunoSEQ multiplex PCR; TCRdb stores just in-frame clones and leaves some out. The V and J calls and clone size come from that table; D and trimming were worked out from the DNA. The data hold 65,000 to 85,000 clones, with around 79% observed a single time. This chain uses TRBV27 with TRBJ1-2; D unclear. Sequenced: peripheral blood. The sequence derives from a woman at least 80 years old with active or convalescent COVID-19. Here the CDR3 reads CASSLRPSNYGYTF. The DNA of the CDR3 is TGTGCCAGCAGTTTGCGGCCTTCTAACTATGGCTACACCTTC.